The present TCR beta chain was sequenced within a study of Ad26.COV2.S vaccination and SARS-CoV-2 variants. Broader study findings: The TCR-based breadth and depth measures might underestimate overall T cell responses.

CDR1 SGHTA and CDR2 FQGNSA come from the germline V gene. V was clipped by 5 bases and J by 5 bases; unmatched bases: 6. CDR3 size: 14 residues. This sample's treatment: around 19 received Ad26.COV2.S at low or high dose, single or two shots; roughly 5 received placebo; per-sample allocation not given. It was on day 63 after the first vaccine or placebo injection that samples were taken. Of note for this clone: The antigen remains unidentified.

The data were produced by immunoSEQ multiplex PCR, yet TCRdb's version contains in-frame clones alone and is incomplete. This sample yields 300,000 to 350,000 clones, of which around 89% are seen a single time; approximately 5% belongs to the top ten. Sequences were derived from peripheral blood, sampled in a trial of Ad26.COV2.S vaccine versus placebo. This TCR was recovered from a person aged 18-65 years who received the Ad26.COV2.S COVID-19 vaccine or a placebo. This chain links TRBV7-2 with TRBJ2-5, with 9 positions matching TRBD1. The DNA of the CDR3 is TGTGCCAGCAGCCTGGACAGGGGTGGGGAGACCCAGTACTTC. It yields the protein CASSLDRGGETQYF.